This entry concerns a single T cell receptor (beta chain). This sample stems from a study of blood T cell repertoires in COVID-19. Study details: The origin of the acute and convalescent COVID-19 samples was the United States, Italy and Spain. PBMCs, B-cell-depleted T cells, or T cells were the source of the cDNA or gDNA that made up the material.

With 7 bases removed from V and 6 bases from J, the gap between germline ends came to 22 bases. This CDR3 region has 16 residues. Germline V lookup: CDR1 MNHNY, CDR2 SVGAGI (reference sequence). As handled by the study authors: Amplifying reference gene primers gave estimates of nucleated cell counts. TCRdb keeps only in-frame clones here, not all; method: immunoSEQ multiplex PCR. V and J calls and clone size are those listed in that table; D and trimming were worked out from the DNA. The sample yields around 110,000 clones, approximately 89% seen once. The sequenced sample consisted of peripheral blood. The receptor's source is a man aged 40-49 years with acute or convalescent COVID-19. The chain links TRBV6-6 to TRBJ2-1, with D perhaps matching TRBD2 (6 bases). The CDR3: CASNPSRGVFGNEQFF. As DNA, the CDR3 is TGTGCCAGCAACCCTTCTCGCGGGGTATTTGGCAATGAGCAGTTCTTC.